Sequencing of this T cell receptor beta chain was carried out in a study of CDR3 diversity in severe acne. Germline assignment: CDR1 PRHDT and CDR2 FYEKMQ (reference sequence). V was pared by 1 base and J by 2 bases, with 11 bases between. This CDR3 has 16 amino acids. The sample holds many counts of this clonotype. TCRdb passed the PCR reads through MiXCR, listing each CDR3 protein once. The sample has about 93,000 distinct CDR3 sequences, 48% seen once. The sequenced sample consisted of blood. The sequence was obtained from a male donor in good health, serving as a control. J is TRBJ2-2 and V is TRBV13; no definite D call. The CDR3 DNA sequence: TGTGCCAGCAGCTTAGCTTGGACGGACAACACCGGGGAGCTGTTTTTT. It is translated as CASSLAWTDNTGELFF.